This is a list of T cell receptor beta chains from one sample in a study of blood T cell repertoires in COVID-19. Only in-frame clones appear in the TCRdb table, and some are missing; sequencing was by immunoSEQ multiplex PCR. Among approximately 66,000 clones listed, about 90% were seen once. The sequenced material came from peripheral blood. Source of these receptors: a woman in her 50s with active or convalescent COVID-19. CDR3s include the opening cysteine and the closing phenylalanine or tryptophan. A D gene is named only where the DNA matches it firmly. Part of the rows lack a size; the others show once, few, many or a class for expanded clones.

V: TRBV29-1
size: NA
J: TRBJ2-3
D: TRBD2
CDR3: CSVGRREGGTDTQYF
DNA: TGCAGCGTTGGGCGTCGGGAGGGAGGGACAGATACGCAGTATTTT

V: TRBV19
size: NA
J: TRBJ1-1
D: TRBD1
CDR3: CASSIGTGVEAFF
DNA: TGTGCCAGTAGTATCGGGACAGGGGTTGAAGCTTTCTTT

V: TRBV11-2
size: NA
J: TRBJ2-1
D: NA
CDR3: CASSLDLGRGNNEQFF
DNA: TGTGCCAGCAGCTTAGATCTGGGAAGGGGCAACAATGAGCAGTTCTTC

V: TRBV5-6
size: NA
J: TRBJ2-3
D: TRBD2
CDR3: CASSWGSSGSLDTQYF
DNA: TGTGCCAGCAGCTGGGGGAGTAGCGGGAGTTTAGATACGCAGTATTTT

V: TRBV27
size: NA
J: TRBJ2-1
D: TRBD2
CDR3: CASKNGAGGPETFYNEQFF
DNA: TGTGCCAGCAAAAACGGGGCGGGAGGACCTGAGACCTTTTACAATGAGCAGTTCTTC

V: TRBV5-6
size: once
J: TRBJ1-2
D: NA
CDR3: CASSGVLGGYTF
DNA: TGTGCCAGCAGCGGAGTGCTGGGTGGCTACACCTTC

V: TRBV4-1
size: NA
J: TRBJ2-2
D: TRBD2
CDR3: CASSSSSGGRVGELFF
DNA: TGCGCCAGCAGCTCCAGTTCTGGCGGGAGGGTCGGGGAGCTGTTTTTT

V: TRBV25-1
size: NA
J: TRBJ2-1
D: TRBD1
CDR3: CASSVDRGPEGEQFF
DNA: TGTGCCAGCAGTGTAGACAGGGGGCCTGAGGGTGAGCAGTTCTTC

V: TRBV6-1
size: NA
J: TRBJ1-2
D: TRBD1
CDR3: CASSEDQGQSYGYTF
DNA: TGTGCCAGCAGTGAAGACCAGGGACAGAGCTATGGCTACACCTTC

V: TRBV10-3
size: NA
J: TRBJ1-3
D: NA
CDR3: CAISPTHSNSGNTIYF
DNA: TGTGCCATCAGTCCTACCCACAGTAACTCTGGAAACACCATATATTTT

V: TRBV7-6
size: NA
J: TRBJ2-1
D: NA
CDR3: CASSFEPRLASYNEQFF
DNA: TGTGCCAGCAGCTTTGAGCCCCGACTGGCCTCCTACAATGAGCAGTTCTTC

V: TRBV12-3/TRBV12-4
size: NA
J: TRBJ1-1
D: NA
CDR3: CASSLRKGGMAFF
DNA: TGTGCCAGCAGTCTCCGAAAAGGGGGAATGGCTTTCTTT

V: TRBV14
size: NA
J: TRBJ2-5
D: NA
CDR3: CASSQDWSSQETQYF
DNA: TGTGCCAGCAGCCAAGATTGGAGCAGCCAAGAGACCCAGTACTTC

V: TRBV5-4
size: once
J: TRBJ1-2
D: TRBD1
CDR3: CASSATGVDGYTF
DNA: TGTGCCAGCAGCGCGACAGGGGTGGATGGCTACACCTTC

V: TRBV4-2
size: once
J: TRBJ1-1
D: NA
CDR3: CASSHMNTEAFF
DNA: TGTGCCAGCAGCCACATGAACACTGAAGCTTTCTTT

V: TRBV5-6
size: NA
J: TRBJ1-2
D: TRBD1
CDR3: CASSPNFRGQGGYTF
DNA: TGTGCCAGCAGCCCGAATTTCAGGGGGCAAGGTGGCTACACCTTC

V: TRBV5-5
size: NA
J: TRBJ1-1
D: NA
CDR3: CASSLDRGAFLDEAFF
DNA: TGTGCCAGCAGCTTGGACCGGGGGGCATTTTTGGATGAAGCTTTCTTT

V: TRBV2
size: NA
J: TRBJ2-1
D: TRBD1
CDR3: CASSEGTGVYNEQFF
DNA: TGTGCCAGCAGTGAGGGGACAGGGGTCTACAATGAGCAGTTCTTC

V: TRBV5-1
size: NA
J: TRBJ1-1
D: NA
CDR3: CASSRTVGNTEAFF
DNA: TGCGCCAGCAGCAGAACAGTGGGGAACACTGAAGCTTTCTTT

V: TRBV12-3/TRBV12-4
size: NA
J: TRBJ2-3
D: NA
CDR3: CASSKSRDTQYF
DNA: TGTGCCAGCAGCAAGTCCCGGGATACGCAGTATTTT

V: TRBV30
size: NA
J: TRBJ1-5
D: NA
CDR3: CAWSRTGNQPQHF
DNA: TGTGCCTGGAGTCGGACAGGCAATCAGCCCCAGCATTTT

V: TRBV13
size: few
J: TRBJ1-5
D: NA
CDR3: CASSISGLDQPQHF
DNA: TGTGCCAGCAGTATCTCAGGGCTAGATCAGCCCCAGCATTTT